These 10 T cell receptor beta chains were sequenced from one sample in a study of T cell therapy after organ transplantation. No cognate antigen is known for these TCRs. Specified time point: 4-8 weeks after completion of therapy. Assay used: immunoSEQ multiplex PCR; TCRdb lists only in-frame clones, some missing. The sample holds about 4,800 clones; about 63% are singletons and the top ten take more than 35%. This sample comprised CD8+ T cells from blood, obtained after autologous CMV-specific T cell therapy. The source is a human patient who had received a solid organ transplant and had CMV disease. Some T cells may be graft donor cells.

CDR3 nucleotides: TGTGCCAGCAGCCCGGGACAAGCTGAAGCTTTCTTT. Translated: CASSPGQAEAFF. The chain links TRBV9 to TRBJ1-1, with a possible D match to TRBD1 (6 bases). V was clipped by 4 bases and J by 6 bases, with 10 bases between them. The CDR3 extends over 12 amino acids. Germline lookup yields CDR1 SGDLS and CDR2 YYNGEE.

The CDR3 DNA follows: TGTGCCAGCAGGCCCGACAGGGGGGTCCTCGGCACTGAAGCTTTCTTT. Amino acid sequence: CASRPDRGVLGTEAFF. The genes are TRBV7-9 and TRBJ1-1, with 9 bases aligning to TRBD1. After removal of 6 bases from V and 4 bases from J, the junction contained 12 bases not matched to a gene. In germline, CDR1 is SEHNR, CDR2 FQNEAQ (reference sequence). The CDR3 sequence is 16 residues long.

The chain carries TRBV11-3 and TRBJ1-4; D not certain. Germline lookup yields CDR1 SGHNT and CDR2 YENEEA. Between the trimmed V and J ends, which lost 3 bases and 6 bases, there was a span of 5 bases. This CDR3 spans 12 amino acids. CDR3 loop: CASSFPYEKLFF. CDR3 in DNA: TGTGCCAGCAGCTTTCCTTATGAAAAACTGTTTTTT.

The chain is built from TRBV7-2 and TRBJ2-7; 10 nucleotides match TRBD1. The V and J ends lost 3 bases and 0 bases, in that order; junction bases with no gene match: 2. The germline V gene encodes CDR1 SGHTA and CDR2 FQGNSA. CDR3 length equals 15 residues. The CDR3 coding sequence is TGTGCCAGCAGCTTTCGGACAGGGGGCTCCTACGAGCAGTACTTC. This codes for CASSFRTGGSYEQYF.

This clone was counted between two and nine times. This CDR3 reads CASSLAIPAGGPMWRDTQYF. The CDR3 DNA sequence: TGCGCCAGCAGCTTGGCCATACCAGCGGGGGGGCCTATGTGGAGAGATACGCAGTATTTT. V is TRBV5-1 and J is TRBJ2-3; the match to TRBD2 covers 10 bases. This CDR3 spans 20 amino acids. In germline, CDR1 is SGHRS, CDR2 YFSETQ. The V segment lost 0 bases and the J segment 5 bases; nucleotides outside the gene matches: 18.

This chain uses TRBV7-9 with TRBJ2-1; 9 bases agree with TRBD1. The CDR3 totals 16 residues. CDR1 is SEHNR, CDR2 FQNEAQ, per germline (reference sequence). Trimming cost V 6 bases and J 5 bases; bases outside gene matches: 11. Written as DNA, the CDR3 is TGTGCCAGCAGGACCCCCGGGACAGGGTGGGACAATGAGCAGTTCTTC. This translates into CASRTPGTGWDNEQFF. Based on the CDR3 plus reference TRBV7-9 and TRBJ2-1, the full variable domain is DTGVSQNPRHKITKRGQNVTFRCDPISEHNRLYWYRQTLGQGPEFLTYFQNEAQLEKSRLLSDRFSAERPKGSFSTLEIQRTEQGDSAMYLCASRTPGTGWDNEQFFGPGTRLTVL.

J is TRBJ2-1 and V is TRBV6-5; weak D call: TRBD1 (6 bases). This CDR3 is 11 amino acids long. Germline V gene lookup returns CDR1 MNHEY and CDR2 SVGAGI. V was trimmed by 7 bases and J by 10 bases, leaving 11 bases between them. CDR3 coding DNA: TGTGCCAGCACCTTCGACAGGGAGCAGTTCTTC. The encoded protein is CASTFDREQFF.

The CDR3 reads CASMGYEQYF. In DNA, the CDR3 is TGTGCCAGCATGGGATACGAGCAGTACTTC. The chain joins TRBV6-1 to TRBJ2-7; D is undetermined. This CDR3 has 10 residues. Trimming took off 7 bases at V and 4 bases at J, with 5 bases between the two ends. Germline-derived CDR1 and CDR2 are MNHNS and SASEGT.

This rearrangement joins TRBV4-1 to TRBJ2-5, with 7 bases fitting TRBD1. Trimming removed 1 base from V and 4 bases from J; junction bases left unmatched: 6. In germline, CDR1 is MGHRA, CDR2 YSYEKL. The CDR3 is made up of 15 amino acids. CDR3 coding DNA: TGCGCCAGCAGCCAAGGGACAGGAGGATTAGAGACCCAGTACTTC. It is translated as CASSQGTGGLETQYF.

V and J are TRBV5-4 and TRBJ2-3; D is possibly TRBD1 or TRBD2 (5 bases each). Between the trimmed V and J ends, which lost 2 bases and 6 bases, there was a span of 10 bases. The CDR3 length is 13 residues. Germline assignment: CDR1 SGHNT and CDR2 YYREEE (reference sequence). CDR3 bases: TGTGCCAGCAGCTTAAGGGGAGTGGATACGCAGTATTTT. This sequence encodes CASSLRGVDTQYF.